What follows describes a single TCR beta chain. Its antigen is as yet unknown. Sequencing targeted expressed TCRB transcripts, as all isolated RNA had been reverse transcribed. TCRdb's copy holds only in-frame clones and misses some; the assay was immunoSEQ multiplex PCR. The repertoire holds just under 150,000 clones, with 8.5% to 12% as singletons. This sample was taken from a study of beta chain features in type 1 diabetes. Findings of the study overall: A greater similarity of naive, central memory and Treg TCRB repertoires was seen among patients than among healthy donors. For cells with high TCR expression, cDNA sequencing could yield over-representation.

This TCR came from a man between 18 and 35 years old in good health. The specimen was naive CD4+ T cells from blood.

The CDR3 loop reads CASSQTGGPGNTIYF. For the CDR3, the DNA is TGCGCCAGCAGCCAAACAGGAGGGCCTGGAAACACCATATATTTT. The chain is built from TRBV4-1 and TRBJ1-3, with D perhaps matching TRBD1 (5 bases). Germline V CDR1 and CDR2: MGHRA, YSYEKL. This CDR3 spans 15 amino acids. V was clipped by 2 bases and J by 2 bases, with 10 bases between them.